The clone carrying this T cell receptor (beta chain) is a singleton in its sample. Authors' methods: Reference gene primer amplification yielded estimated nucleated cell counts. The table came from immunoSEQ multiplex PCR; TCRdb's copy has only in-frame clones and leaves some out. V and J calls and clone size are given by that table; D and trimming were obtained from the DNA. The table has hundreds of thousands of clones, 70% to 85% seen once. These data come from a study of blood T cell repertoires in COVID-19. Study-wide context: Italy, Spain and the United States were the sources of the convalescent and acute COVID-19 samples. From T cells, B-cell-depleted T cells, or PBMCs came the material, which was cDNA or gDNA.

Trimming removed 3 bases from V and 5 bases from J; junction bases left unmatched: 2. The CDR3 loop spans 14 amino acids. Per germline, CDR1 ENHRY and CDR2 SYGVKD. The origin of this receptor is a woman of 80 years or more with acute or convalescent COVID-19. V usage is TRBV10-3 and J usage is TRBJ1-1, with 11 nucleotides matching TRBD1. Source material: peripheral blood. This CDR3 reads CAISDGTGGTEAFF. CDR3 coding DNA: TGTGCCATCAGTGATGGGACAGGGGGGACTGAAGCTTTCTTT.